This entry features one T cell receptor (beta chain) sequence. CDR3 size: 13 residues. The germline CDR1 and CDR2 sequences are DFQATT and SNEGSKA (reference sequence). Trimming took 3 bases from V and 5 from J, leaving 11 bases between them. Libraries were prepared by immunoSEQ multiplex PCR; TCRdb keeps only in-frame clonotypes and omits some of them. The sample has 100,000 to 150,000 clones; 80% to 95% are singletons. The data originate from a study of control samples from healthy donors and cancer patients. This receptor was identified in a man in his forties or fifties in good health. Sequencing was performed on blood. The V and J genes are TRBV20-1 and TRBJ1-5; D gene ambiguous. For the CDR3, the DNA is TGCAGTGCTAGTTGGCCGGGAGATCAGCCCCAGCATTTT. Translation: CSASWPGDQPQHF.